A selection of T cell receptor beta chains follows, all from one sample in a study of T-cell memory formation after mild COVID-19. TCRdb processed the 5' RACE reads anew with MiXCR; each CDR3 protein has one entry. In the table there are roughly 340,000 distinct CDR3 sequences, 15% to 20% of which are singletons. The sample consisted of PBMCs or a T cell subset sorted from them (not recorded which). The receptor set was obtained from a man younger than 30 who had mild COVID-19 (a few samples of this study predate the infection). Cell type and time point are not known. Each CDR3 is given with its conserved first and last residue. The D gene is left open where the match is weak. Size is omitted from some rows. Given values are once, few, many or a class for expanded clones.

clone size	D gene	V gene	J gene	CDR3 DNA	CDR3 protein
few	NA	TRBV23-1	TRBJ1-6	TGCGCCAGCAGTCAACCCCGATGTCCCTATAATTCACCCCTCCACTTT	CASSQPRCPYNSPLHF
few	TRBD2	TRBV20-1	TRBJ2-3	TGCAGTGCTAGAGTCCCCACTAGCGGGGCAGATACGCAGTATTTT	CSARVPTSGADTQYF
NA	TRBD2	TRBV20-1	TRBJ2-1	TGCAGTGCGCCACTAGCGGGGGGTAACAATGAGCAGTTCTTC	CSAPLAGGNNEQFF
NA	NA	TRBV12-5	TRBJ2-2	TGTGCTAGTGCCAAAACCGGGGAGCTGTTTTTT	CASAKTGELFF
few	NA	TRBV7-9	TRBJ2-6	TGTGCCAGCAGCGCCCCCAGGGTTGGGGCCAACGTCCTGACTTTC	CASSAPRVGANVLTF
NA	TRBD2	TRBV4-1	TRBJ2-1	TGCGCCAGCAGCCAAGATCCGAGGGAGGGGCGGAACAATGAGCAGTTCTTC	CASSQDPREGRNNEQFF
few	NA	TRBV5-1	TRBJ1-5	TGCGCCAGCAGCTTGGCGGGGGCGGGCAATCAGCCCCAGCATTTT	CASSLAGAGNQPQHF
NA	TRBD1	TRBV2	TRBJ1-1	TGTGCCAGCAGTGATACAGGGGGCACTGAAGCTTTCTTT	CASSDTGGTEAFF
few	NA	TRBV2	TRBJ2-7	TGTGCCAGCAGTGAAGTTCAGGTTCGCGAGCAGTACTTC	CASSEVQVREQYF
NA	NA	TRBV5-1	TRBJ1-2	TGCGCCAGCAGCTTAGAGGGAATCTATGGCTACACCTTC	CASSLEGIYGYTF
NA	TRBD1	TRBV5-1	TRBJ2-3	TGCGCCAGCAGTCGGGGACAGGGTTATGGCACAGATACGCAGTATTTT	CASSRGQGYGTDTQYF
few	NA	TRBV6-2/TRBV6-3	TRBJ1-1	TGTGCCAGCAGTTCTGGGGTTCCTGAAGCTTTCTTT	CASSSGVPEAFF
NA	NA	TRBV12-3/TRBV12-4	TRBJ1-1	TGTGCCAGCAGTTTAAGCCGAACGCCTTTCTTT	CASSLSRTPFF
few	TRBD1	TRBV3-1	TRBJ1-2	TGTGCCAGCAGACGGACAGGGGGCGGTGGCTACACCTTC	CASRRTGGGGYTF
few	NA	TRBV6-1	TRBJ2-5	TGTGCCAGCAGTAGGGAATTAATCGAGACCCAGTACTTC	CASSRELIETQYF
NA	NA	TRBV2	TRBJ2-1	TGTGCCAGCAGGGCGGTGAGCTACAATGAGCAGTTCTTC	CASRAVSYNEQFF
NA	NA	TRBV6-5	TRBJ2-3	TGTGCCACACTGTATGCGGGGCCCACAGATACGCAGTATTTT	CATLYAGPTDTQYF
few	TRBD2	TRBV6-6	TRBJ2-3	TGTGCCAGCGTTTTAAAGCGGGGGGTAGATACGCAGTATTTT	CASVLKRGVDTQYF
NA	NA	TRBV10-1	TRBJ2-3	TGCGCCAGCAGTGAGTCGGGGGCCCCGGGGGATACGCAGTATTTT	CASSESGAPGDTQYF
few	NA	TRBV29-1	TRBJ1-1	TGCAGCGTTGAAAGTGGGGTCGTGGATGAAGCTTTCTTT	CSVESGVVDEAFF